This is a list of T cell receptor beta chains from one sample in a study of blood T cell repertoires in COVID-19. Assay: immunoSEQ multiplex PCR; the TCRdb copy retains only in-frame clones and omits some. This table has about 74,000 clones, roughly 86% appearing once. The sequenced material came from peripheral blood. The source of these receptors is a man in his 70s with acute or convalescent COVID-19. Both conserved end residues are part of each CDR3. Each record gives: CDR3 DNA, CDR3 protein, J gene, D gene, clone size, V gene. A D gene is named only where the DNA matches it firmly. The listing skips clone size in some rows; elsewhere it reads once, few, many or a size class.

DNA: TGTGCCATCAGCCCCGACAGACCGGGCTACACCTTC
CDR3: CAISPDRPGYTF
J: TRBJ1-2
D: -
size: -
V: TRBV10-3

DNA: TGCGCCAGCAGCCTCGGGACAGGGGGCTTGGATACGCAGTATTTT
CDR3: CASSLGTGGLDTQYF
J: TRBJ2-3
D: TRBD1
size: -
V: TRBV5-1

DNA: TGTGCCAGCAGCCAAGTAACAGGGACTAGCGGGGTGGAGACCCAGTACTTC
CDR3: CASSQVTGTSGVETQYF
J: TRBJ2-5
D: TRBD2
size: -
V: TRBV3-1/TRBV3-2

DNA: TGTGCCAGCAGTTCCCCGGGGGGCGGGCAAGAGACCCAGTACTTC
CDR3: CASSSPGGGQETQYF
J: TRBJ2-5
D: -
size: -
V: TRBV6-5

DNA: TGTGCCAGCAGCGGATGGGAGGCAGCTAATGGTGAGACCCAGTACTTC
CDR3: CASSGWEAANGETQYF
J: TRBJ2-5
D: -
size: -
V: TRBV9

DNA: TGTGCCAGCAGCTCGACAGATCCCTCTAGCAATCAGCCCCAGCATTTT
CDR3: CASSSTDPSSNQPQHF
J: TRBJ1-5
D: -
size: few
V: TRBV7-8

DNA: TGTGCCAGCAGCCGGCCCGGACTGTCACAAGAGACCCAGTACTTC
CDR3: CASSRPGLSQETQYF
J: TRBJ2-5
D: -
size: -
V: TRBV11-2

DNA: TGTGCCAGCCACTCCGGGACTCTCCTCGGGCAGTACTTC
CDR3: CASHSGTLLGQYF
J: TRBJ2-7
D: -
size: once
V: TRBV28

DNA: TGTGCCAGCAGTGAGGACTGGGCTAACTATGGCTACACCTTC
CDR3: CASSEDWANYGYTF
J: TRBJ1-2
D: -
size: -
V: TRBV6-1

DNA: TGTGCCAGCAGCTTTGGAACAGGGGTGTCTCGGGAGCAGTACTTC
CDR3: CASSFGTGVSREQYF
J: TRBJ2-7
D: TRBD1
size: -
V: TRBV7-9

DNA: TGTGCCAGCAGCCTAATGGCCTTGAGTAGCGGGGGGGCAGTAGATACGCAGTATTTT
CDR3: CASSLMALSSGGAVDTQYF
J: TRBJ2-3
D: TRBD2
size: -
V: TRBV7-3

DNA: TGCGCCAGCAGCTTACCTAGCGGGGGGGCTGATGAGCAGTTCTTC
CDR3: CASSLPSGGADEQFF
J: TRBJ2-1
D: TRBD2
size: -
V: TRBV5-1

DNA: TGTGCCTGTTCCCAGGGATCGACTGAAAAACTGTTTTTT
CDR3: CACSQGSTEKLFF
J: TRBJ1-4
D: -
size: -
V: TRBV30

DNA: TGTGCCAGCAGCCTCGGACAGGGGGCTAACTATGGCTACACCTTC
CDR3: CASSLGQGANYGYTF
J: TRBJ1-2
D: TRBD1
size: -
V: TRBV7-6

DNA: TGTGCCAGCAGCCACACAGGACAGGGGGCTTACGGTGAAAAACTGTTTTTT
CDR3: CASSHTGQGAYGEKLFF
J: TRBJ1-4
D: TRBD1
size: -
V: TRBV3-1/TRBV3-2

DNA: TGTGCCAGCTCACACGGACAGGGGAGTGGAAACACCATATATTTT
CDR3: CASSHGQGSGNTIYF
J: TRBJ1-3
D: TRBD1
size: -
V: TRBV18

DNA: TGTGCCAGCAGATTCGGGACTAGCGTTACGCAGTATTTT
CDR3: CASRFGTSVTQYF
J: TRBJ2-3
D: TRBD2
size: -
V: TRBV3-1/TRBV3-2

DNA: TGTGCCAGCAGTGAGACACGGGATAGAGCCGGGGAGCTGTTTTTT
CDR3: CASSETRDRAGELFF
J: TRBJ2-2
D: -
size: -
V: TRBV6-1

DNA: TGCGCCAGCAGCCAAGTTCGGGGGTACACTGAAGCTTTCTTT
CDR3: CASSQVRGYTEAFF
J: TRBJ1-1
D: -
size: -
V: TRBV4-1

DNA: TGTGCCAGCAGTCAAGGGACAGATGGCTACACCTTC
CDR3: CASSQGTDGYTF
J: TRBJ1-2
D: TRBD1
size: -
V: TRBV6-2/TRBV6-3

DNA: TGTGCCAGTAGTGCCGGACAGGCAACTAATGAAAAACTGTTTTTT
CDR3: CASSAGQATNEKLFF
J: TRBJ1-4
D: TRBD1
size: -
V: TRBV19

DNA: TGTGCCAGCATCCTACAGGGGGCGGGTACTGAAGCTTTCTTT
CDR3: CASILQGAGTEAFF
J: TRBJ1-1
D: TRBD1
size: -
V: TRBV2

DNA: TGTGCCAGCACCGCGGGGGGGAACACCGGGGAGCTGTTTTTT
CDR3: CASTAGGNTGELFF
J: TRBJ2-2
D: TRBD2
size: few
V: TRBV9

DNA: TGTGCCATCAGTGGACGGGAACAAGAGACCCAGTACTTC
CDR3: CAISGREQETQYF
J: TRBJ2-5
D: -
size: -
V: TRBV10-3

DNA: TGTGCCAGCAGCCCTACAGGGTACGAGCAGTACTTC
CDR3: CASSPTGYEQYF
J: TRBJ2-7
D: -
size: -
V: TRBV3-1/TRBV3-2

DNA: TGCGCCAGCAGCTCGGAGGGGAATCAGCCCCAGCATTTT
CDR3: CASSSEGNQPQHF
J: TRBJ1-5
D: -
size: once
V: TRBV5-1

DNA: TGTGCCAGCTCCGACAGTTTTTCTGGGGCCAACGTCCTGACTTTC
CDR3: CASSDSFSGANVLTF
J: TRBJ2-6
D: -
size: -
V: TRBV18

DNA: TGTGCCAGCAGTTATGGACAGATCTATGGCTACACCTTC
CDR3: CASSYGQIYGYTF
J: TRBJ1-2
D: -
size: -
V: TRBV6-5

DNA: TGTGCCAGCTCGACAGCACAGGGGGTGAACACTGAAGCTTTCTTT
CDR3: CASSTAQGVNTEAFF
J: TRBJ1-1
D: TRBD1
size: -
V: TRBV18

DNA: TGTGCCAGCAGCTTAGTGTTTATGGCGGGACAGGGGGTAACAGATACGCAGTATTTT
CDR3: CASSLVFMAGQGVTDTQYF
J: TRBJ2-3
D: TRBD1
size: -
V: TRBV7-2

DNA: TGTGCCAGCAGCCCGCCGGGGACTTATAACACTGAAGCTTTCTTT
CDR3: CASSPPGTYNTEAFF
J: TRBJ1-1
D: -
size: -
V: TRBV28

DNA: TGTGCCAGTAGTTTCCTAAATAGCGGGACGACGCCTCGGACCCAGTACTTC
CDR3: CASSFLNSGTTPRTQYF
J: TRBJ2-5
D: TRBD2
size: -
V: TRBV19

DNA: TGTGCCAGCAGCTTAGGCTCTAGCGGGAGCACCGGGGAGCTGTTTTTT
CDR3: CASSLGSSGSTGELFF
J: TRBJ2-2
D: TRBD2
size: -
V: TRBV7-9